This is a list of T cell receptor beta chains from one sample in a study of T cell repertoires in cytomegalovirus infection. Their specific antigens are unknown. Each CDR3 protein is one row after TCRdb ran MiXCR on the reads. The data contain about 830,000 distinct CDR3 sequences, approximately 32% of them singletons. Sequenced material: cultured CD8+ T cells from PBMCs, taken from culture after CMV antigen stimulation. These receptors came from a human donor in good health (CMV status not recorded). Some clones in this sample may be carry-over from other donors' samples. Both conserved end residues are part of each CDR3. The order of the fields is clone size, D gene, J gene, V gene, CDR3 protein, CDR3 DNA. A D gene is named only where the DNA matches it firmly. Clone size appears in some rows only: once, few, many, or a class for an expanded clone.

clone_size: NA
d_call: TRBD2
j_call: TRBJ2-1
v_call: TRBV11-2
cdr3_aa: CASSLRAGGIEEQFF
cdr3_nt: TGTGCCAGCAGCTTACGGGCGGGGGGGATTGAGGAGCAGTTCTTC

clone_size: few
d_call: NA
j_call: TRBJ2-5
v_call: TRBV6-1
cdr3_aa: CASSEYDVGETQYF
cdr3_nt: TGTGCCAGCAGTGAATACGATGTGGGGGAGACCCAGTACTTC

clone_size: NA
d_call: NA
j_call: TRBJ2-5
v_call: TRBV12-5
cdr3_aa: CASGLGGAPQETQYF
cdr3_nt: TGTGCTAGTGGTTTGGGGGGGGCTCCCCAAGAGACCCAGTACTTC

clone_size: NA
d_call: NA
j_call: TRBJ1-5
v_call: TRBV7-4
cdr3_aa: CASGWAGEQPQHF
cdr3_nt: TGTGCCAGCGGGTGGGCAGGGGAACAGCCCCAGCATTTT

clone_size: few
d_call: NA
j_call: TRBJ1-1
v_call: TRBV12-5
cdr3_aa: CASGRQTEAFF
cdr3_nt: TGTGCTAGTGGAAGACAGACTGAAGCTTTCTTT

clone_size: NA
d_call: NA
j_call: TRBJ1-1
v_call: TRBV7-6
cdr3_aa: CASSSDPPGPRGTEAFF
cdr3_nt: TGTGCCAGCAGCTCAGACCCCCCGGGACCGCGGGGCACTGAAGCTTTCTTT

clone_size: many
d_call: NA
j_call: TRBJ1-5
v_call: TRBV12-3/TRBV12-4
cdr3_aa: CASGYSNQPQHF
cdr3_nt: TGTGCCAGCGGCTATAGCAATCAGCCCCAGCATTTT

clone_size: NA
d_call: NA
j_call: TRBJ1-2
v_call: TRBV9
cdr3_aa: CASSGFVGDGYTF
cdr3_nt: TGTGCCAGCAGCGGATTTGTAGGGGATGGCTACACCTTC

clone_size: NA
d_call: TRBD2
j_call: TRBJ2-5
v_call: TRBV12-3/TRBV12-4
cdr3_aa: CASSLMGGGKETQYF
cdr3_nt: TGTGCCAGCAGTTTAATGGGCGGGGGGAAAGAGACCCAGTACTTC

clone_size: NA
d_call: NA
j_call: TRBJ2-5
v_call: TRBV10-2
cdr3_aa: CASSESMSFRETQYF
cdr3_nt: TGCGCCAGCAGTGAGTCGATGTCGTTCCGAGAGACCCAGTACTTC

clone_size: many
d_call: NA
j_call: TRBJ1-4
v_call: TRBV12-3/TRBV12-4
cdr3_aa: CASSFSPAAFLKSANEKLFF
cdr3_nt: TGTGCCAGCAGTTTTTCCCCAGCAGCGTTCCTGAAGTCGGCTAATGAAAAACTGTTTTTT

clone_size: NA
d_call: NA
j_call: TRBJ2-3
v_call: TRBV24-1
cdr3_aa: CATSVGFDTDTQYF
cdr3_nt: TGTGCCACCAGTGTGGGTTTCGACACAGATACGCAGTATTTT

clone_size: many
d_call: NA
j_call: TRBJ2-1
v_call: TRBV7-6
cdr3_aa: CASSLGAGNEQFF
cdr3_nt: TGTGCCAGCAGCTTAGGAGCAGGGAACGAGCAGTTCTTC

clone_size: NA
d_call: NA
j_call: TRBJ1-6
v_call: TRBV19
cdr3_aa: CASSASTPSSPLHF
cdr3_nt: TGTGCCAGTAGTGCATCGACTCCTTCTTCACCCCTCCACTTT

clone_size: NA
d_call: NA
j_call: TRBJ1-6
v_call: TRBV7-7
cdr3_aa: CASRKFPSSYNSPLHF
cdr3_nt: TGTGCTAGCAGGAAGTTTCCGAGCTCCTATAATTCACCCCTCCACTTT

clone_size: NA
d_call: TRBD1
j_call: TRBJ1-2
v_call: TRBV6-2/TRBV6-3
cdr3_aa: CASTDEGAYDYGYTF
cdr3_nt: TGTGCCAGCACCGACGAGGGGGCCTATGACTATGGCTACACCTTC

clone_size: NA
d_call: NA
j_call: TRBJ2-2
v_call: TRBV12-3/TRBV12-4
cdr3_aa: CASSFFPGAGATGELFF
cdr3_nt: TGTGCCAGCAGTTTCTTCCCCGGCGCAGGCGCTACCGGGGAGCTGTTTTTT

clone_size: NA
d_call: TRBD1
j_call: TRBJ1-5
v_call: TRBV10-3
cdr3_aa: CAISESDRGLHQPQHF
cdr3_nt: TGTGCCATCAGTGAGTCGGACAGGGGGCTTCATCAGCCCCAGCATTTT

clone_size: NA
d_call: NA
j_call: TRBJ2-2
v_call: TRBV7-6
cdr3_aa: CASSAGIIGTGELFF
cdr3_nt: TGTGCCAGCAGCGCCGGCATCATTGGTACCGGGGAGCTGTTTTTT

clone_size: few
d_call: NA
j_call: TRBJ2-5
v_call: TRBV5-5
cdr3_aa: CASSFPTNIQETQYF
cdr3_nt: TGTGCCAGCAGCTTCCCCACTAATATCCAGGAGACCCAGTACTTC

clone_size: NA
d_call: TRBD1
j_call: TRBJ1-3
v_call: TRBV5-1
cdr3_aa: CASSPRDSGGGTIYF
cdr3_nt: TGCGCCAGCAGCCCGAGGGACAGTGGCGGAGGCACCATATATTTT

clone_size: NA
d_call: NA
j_call: TRBJ1-1
v_call: TRBV19
cdr3_aa: CASLSGISTEAFF
cdr3_nt: TGTGCCAGCTTGTCAGGGATAAGTACTGAAGCTTTCTTT

clone_size: NA
d_call: NA
j_call: TRBJ2-3
v_call: TRBV27
cdr3_aa: CASSLGPAASDTQYF
cdr3_nt: TGTGCCAGCAGTTTAGGCCCGGCGGCCTCAGATACGCAGTATTTT

clone_size: NA
d_call: NA
j_call: TRBJ2-7
v_call: TRBV5-4
cdr3_aa: CASSPSTHSYEQYF
cdr3_nt: TGTGCCAGCAGCCCCAGTACCCACTCCTACGAGCAGTACTTC

clone_size: NA
d_call: NA
j_call: TRBJ1-5
v_call: TRBV7-3
cdr3_aa: CASSLFLLCQPQHF
cdr3_nt: TGTGCCAGCAGCTTATTCTTGTTATGTCAGCCCCAGCATTTT

clone_size: NA
d_call: TRBD1
j_call: TRBJ1-1
v_call: TRBV7-6
cdr3_aa: CDSSTTGVNTEAFF
cdr3_nt: TGTGACAGCAGCACAACAGGGGTAAACACTGAAGCTTTCTTT

clone_size: few
d_call: TRBD1
j_call: TRBJ2-3
v_call: TRBV7-9
cdr3_aa: CASSFPGQGSTDTQYF
cdr3_nt: TGTGCCAGCAGTTTTCCGGGACAGGGTAGCACAGATACGCAGTATTTT

clone_size: once
d_call: TRBD2
j_call: TRBJ2-3
v_call: TRBV6-6
cdr3_aa: CASSFPTSGGSPYRDTQYF
cdr3_nt: TGTGCCAGCAGCTTCCCGACTAGCGGGGGTAGCCCATACAGGGATACGCAGTATTTT

clone_size: few
d_call: NA
j_call: TRBJ2-2
v_call: TRBV6-5
cdr3_aa: CASSLDLGPNTGELFF
cdr3_nt: TGTGCCAGCAGTCTCGACCTGGGACCGAACACCGGGGAGCTGTTTTTT

clone_size: few
d_call: NA
j_call: TRBJ1-2
v_call: TRBV27
cdr3_aa: CASSFSGRNGYTF
cdr3_nt: TGTGCCAGCAGTTTTTCAGGGAGGAATGGCTACACCTTC

clone_size: NA
d_call: TRBD1
j_call: TRBJ2-1
v_call: TRBV7-3
cdr3_aa: CASSSSGTGGDEQFF
cdr3_nt: TGTGCCAGCAGCTCCTCCGGGACAGGGGGTGATGAGCAGTTCTTC

clone_size: few
d_call: NA
j_call: TRBJ1-1
v_call: TRBV6-1
cdr3_aa: CASSSWPLIVAEAFF
cdr3_nt: TGTGCCAGCAGTTCCTGGCCCTTAATTGTAGCTGAAGCTTTCTTT

clone_size: NA
d_call: NA
j_call: TRBJ2-1
v_call: TRBV4-2
cdr3_aa: CASSPRTEYNEQFF
cdr3_nt: TGTGCCAGCAGCCCTCGGACAGAGTACAATGAGCAGTTCTTC

clone_size: few
d_call: NA
j_call: TRBJ2-1
v_call: TRBV18
cdr3_aa: CASSPPEGPYNEQFF
cdr3_nt: TGTGCCAGCTCACCACCAGAGGGGCCCTACAATGAGCAGTTCTTC

clone_size: few
d_call: TRBD2
j_call: TRBJ2-3
v_call: TRBV6-1
cdr3_aa: CASSEGVMRGVSTDTQYF
cdr3_nt: TGTGCCAGCAGTGAAGGGGTTATGCGGGGGGTCAGCACAGATACGCAGTATTTT

clone_size: NA
d_call: TRBD1
j_call: TRBJ2-3
v_call: TRBV7-6
cdr3_aa: CASSPTRTGGTDTQYF
cdr3_nt: TGTGCCAGCAGCCCAACCCGGACAGGGGGCACAGATACGCAGTATTTT

clone_size: few
d_call: NA
j_call: TRBJ1-1
v_call: TRBV6-2/TRBV6-3
cdr3_aa: CASTNDGNEAFF
cdr3_nt: TGTGCCAGCACCAATGATGGGAATGAAGCTTTCTTT